This T cell receptor beta chain was sequenced during a study of blood T cell repertoires in COVID-19. About the research overall: Sources were T cells, B-cell-depleted T cells, or PBMCs; the material itself was cDNA or gDNA.

The Seattle patients, enrolled during active infection, were followed longitudinally. Authors' methods: Using reference gene primer amplification, nucleated cell counts were estimated. Here immunoSEQ multiplex PCR was the method, and the copy in TCRdb shows in-frame clones only, minus some. The V and J calls and the clone size are those of that table, but D and trimming were determined from the DNA. The sample holds about 350,000 clones, roughly nine tenths seen once. With 5 bases removed from V and 6 bases from J, the gap between germline ends came to 7 bases. Germline loops: CDR1 GTSNPN, CDR2 SVGIG (reference sequence). The CDR3 length is 10 residues.

Sequencing input: peripheral blood. The V call is TRBV30, the J call TRBJ1-1, with D perhaps matching TRBD1 (5 bases). The sequence was obtained from a woman aged 55-69 years with COVID-19, enrolled during active disease. This chain's CDR3 is CAWGASEAFF. DNA for the CDR3: TGTGCCTGGGGGGCCTCTGAAGCTTTCTTT.